This T cell receptor (beta chain) was documented in a study of identical twins. Study-wide findings and caveats: Researchers caution that invariant MAIT and iNKT cells could partly confound zero-insertion analyses. High-abundance cord blood beta clonotypes had fewer insertions; memory repertoires showed none.

A remark on this clonotype: The antigen is unknown.

Template switching supplied a universal primer site; unique molecular identifiers were carried on the cDNA. TCRdb redid the calling of the 5' RACE reads with MiXCR, one entry per CDR3 protein. The data show a few hundred thousand distinct CDR3 sequences, more than 9% seen once. In addition, the sample was reused for a study of yellow fever vaccine responses in identical twins.

The sample consisted of PBMCs. This receptor was obtained from a woman younger than 35 in good health.

CDR3 nucleotide sequence: TGTGCCAGCAGCTTGAGACCAGGGCCATCTGGGGCCAACGTCCTGACTTTC. As protein: CASSLRPGPSGANVLTF. The gene calls are TRBV7-9 and TRBJ2-6; TRBD1 might be the D (5 bases). V lost 3 bases and J lost 1, with 13 bases in between. CDR3 length equals 17 residues. Germline CDR1 reads SEHNR; CDR2 reads FQNEAQ (reference sequence).